This TCR beta chain appears in the sequencing data of a study of CXCR3-negative and CXCR3-positive naive CD8 T cells (dated by TCRdb to about 2019). About the study as a whole: Some 130 million TRB reads were obtained in total, roughly 1.5 +/- 0.3 million reads per library. TRBV-TRBJ cluster analysis included naive subsets from 5 donors and memory cells from 3 donors. Data from ten to twelve donors, pooled across two independent experiments, went into the diversity and physicochemical repertoire analyses.

The paper as a whole reports these results and caveats: Similar TRBV-TRBJ usage was shown by naive CXCR3-negative and CXCR3-positive cells from the same donor, whereas distinct patterns were shown by memory cells. Repertoire diversity was comparably high in both naive subsets but much lower in memory CD8+ T cells. TRB CDR3s from CXCR3-positive naive cells showed higher hydrophobicity (lower Kidera factor 4), lower energy, and higher strength and volume indices than CXCR3-negative naive cells. Freshly isolated PBMCs were used for most assays because CXCR3 expression went down partially after cryopreservation. Because surface CD5, which is linked to self-reactivity in mice, was comparable between the naive subsets, TCR interaction strength was also inferred from the physicochemical properties of TRB CDR3s.

The instrument given in TCRdb is NextSeq 550. The Human TCR Profiling Kit (MiLaboratory) was used to make UMI-labeled 5' RACE TRB cDNA libraries. The full amount of extracted RNA was used for cDNA synthesis, and the full amount of resulting cDNA was used for PCR amplification. The libraries were made side by side, with each library going through the same number of PCR cycles. The authors' pipeline ran thus. MIGEC and MiXCR extracted about 49,000 +/- 11,000 unique UMI-labeled TRB cDNA molecules per library, requiring at least two reads per UMI. Each library averaged about 37,000 +/- 9,700 functional in-frame TRB CDR3 nucleotide clonotypes without stop codons. After downsampling to 5000 UMI-labeled TRB molecules per sample, diversity metrics, including normalized Shannon-Wiener and Chao1, were computed in VDJtools. For the central five CDR3 residues, VDJtools calculated physicochemical properties weighted by clonotype size, namely interaction energy, strength, volume and Kidera factor 4. Each entry corresponds to one CDR3 protein sequence from reads that TCRdb reprocessed, and DNA is not given. TCRdb, rather than the study authors, made the V and J calls. This specimen's table enumerates about 63,000 distinct CDR3 sequences. The leading ten clones occupy 4.8% of the sample.

Of note for this clonotype: The clone's antigen remains unknown.

Each CD8+ T cell subset was flow-sorted in triplicate, with over 250,000 cells per subset placed directly into RLT lysis buffer. Naive CD8+ T cells were defined stringently as CD45RO-CCR7+CD27+CD95- to exclude memory contaminants. Standard density gradient centrifugation was used to isolate peripheral blood mononuclear cells from buffy coats. A FACSAria III was used to flow-sort naive CXCR3-negative and CXCR3-positive CD8+ T cells. Total RNA was extracted from sorted cells with an RNeasy Mini Kit. Sequenced sample: naive CXCR3+ CD8+ T cells from blood. Reading the label with the study, this specimen's cell subset or site is: CD45RO-CCR7+CD27+CD95- naive CD8+ T cells expressing CXCR3 (TNR3+). The receptor comes from a human donor in good health. Some clones in this sample may be carry-over from other donors' samples.

The CDR3 region has the sequence CASSQVDRGPYEQYF. The rearranged chain carries TRBV14 and TRBJ2-7; TCRdb returns TRBD1, unconfirmable since there is no DNA. Including the terminal cysteine and phenylalanine, the CDR3 comprises 15 residues. The DNA is unrecorded. As encoded in the germline V gene, CDR1 is SGHDN while CDR2 is FVKESK.